The subject of this entry is one TCR beta chain. Its antigen is not known. One entry per CDR3 protein, called by TCRdb with MiXCR from the reads. The sample has roughly 630,000 distinct CDR3 sequences; 20% to 30% are singletons. The CDR3 spans 13 residues. The V gene end was trimmed by 3 bases and the J gene end by 9 bases; junction bases not matched to a gene: 5. CDR1 MNHEY and CDR2 SMNVEV come from the germline V gene (reference sequence). This specimen belongs to a study of T cell repertoires in cytomegalovirus infection. Study context: CMV infection plus the matching HLA type was flagged by public TCR beta signatures. Study observations and caveats: Dominating the ex vivo response were HLA-C-restricted CMV-specific TCR beta clonotypes. Identification of carriers of CMV plus the relevant HLA was performed using cumulative public TCR beta family frequency.

This sequence originates from a human donor in good health (CMV status not recorded). Some clones in this sample may be carry-over from other donors' samples. Sequencing was performed on CD8+ T cells from PBMCs. The chain links TRBV27 to TRBJ2-3; 8 nucleotides align to TRBD1. The CDR3 loop reads CASSFDRGGTQYF. As DNA, the CDR3 is TGTGCCAGCAGTTTCGACAGGGGCGGCACGCAGTATTTT.